Listed here are 2 T cell receptor beta chains from one sample, sequenced in a study of shared clonotypes between healthy human individuals. The assay was immunoSEQ multiplex PCR, and TCRdb's table has in-frame clones only and misses some. The top ten hold around 1.1% of the sample, which has some 2,000,000 clones, roughly 95% seen once. Naive CD8 cells, CD45RO-negative and positively selected for CCR7, excluded terminally differentiated effector memory CD45RA+ cells. The sequencing sample was made of naive CD8+ T cells sorted from blood. The receptors originated from a man aged 18-30 years in good health.

The chain couples TRBV6-1 to TRBJ1-1; D might be TRBD1 (6 bases). Germline-derived CDR1 and CDR2 are MNHNS and SASEGT. This CDR3 is built from 15 residues. V lost 4 bases and J 5 bases, leaving 17 bases between the germline ends. The CDR3 DNA follows: TGTGCCAGCAGTGGCCAACGCCAGGGGTGGACTGAAGCTTTCTTT. Encoded protein: CASSGQRQGWTEAFF.

The CDR3 nucleotides read TGTGCCAGCAGTTTATACCCGAAGGGATACGAGCAGTACTTC. This gives the protein CASSLYPKGYEQYF. The rearrangement links TRBV27 to TRBJ2-7, with unresolved D. V gave up 1 base and J gave up 4 bases, with 11 bases separating them. From germline, CDR1 is MNHEY and CDR2 SMNVEV (reference sequence). The CDR3 totals 14 residues.